The entry below describes one T cell receptor (beta chain). Its matching antigen is unknown. This entry belongs to a study of cytomegalovirus exposure and HLA in healthy donors. As for the study in general: Later, an analysis reported that the 100 to 150 validation repertoires had used the same platform as the approximately 670 first-cohort repertoires.

Profiling relied on immunoSEQ multiplex PCR, and the TCRdb table lists in-frame clones only, not all of them. This sample has about 180,000 clones, with 85% found just once. Germline assignment: CDR1 GTSNPN and CDR2 SVGIG (reference sequence). This CDR3 comprises 15 residues. The germline V and J ends were trimmed by 3 bases and 4 bases, with 15 bases remaining between them. Overall study results and limits: CMV antigen specificity was confirmed in vitro for three CMV-associated chains.

Input material: PBMCs. This clonotype was sampled from a man aged 18 to 30 in good health and CMV-seropositive. This sequence joins TRBV30 and TRBJ2-2, with TRBD2 as a possible D gene (6 bases). The CDR3 reads CAWSGTGLITGELFF. For the CDR3, the DNA is TGTGCCTGGAGCGGTACGGGACTTATCACCGGGGAGCTGTTTTTT. The variable domain in full, completed from reference TRBV30 and TRBJ2-2, reads SQTIHQWPATLVQPVGSPLSLECTVEGTSNPNLYWYRQAAGRGLQLLFYSVGIGQISSEVPQNLSASRPQDRQFILSSKKLLLSDSGFYLCAWSGTGLITGELFFGEGSRLTVL.